This is a list of T cell receptor beta chains from one sample in a study of cytomegalovirus exposure and HLA in healthy donors. The table came from immunoSEQ multiplex PCR; TCRdb's copy has only in-frame clones and leaves some out. The top ten clones hold 0.22% of a sample with approximately 200,000 clones, around 80% of them seen once. Sequenced input: PBMCs. The receptors were gathered from a girl aged 2-10 years in good health and CMV-seronegative. The CDR3 runs from the conserved cysteine through the conserved F or W. Fields, in order: V gene, J gene, D gene, clone size, CDR3 protein, CDR3 DNA. A D gene is named only where the DNA matches it firmly. Rows may omit the clone size; those that give it use once, few, many or a size class.

v_call: TRBV30
j_call: TRBJ2-7
d_call: TRBD2
clone_size: .
cdr3_aa: CAWDPGRASYEQYF
cdr3_nt: TGTGCCTGGGACCCGGGGAGGGCCTCCTACGAGCAGTACTTC

v_call: TRBV5-6
j_call: TRBJ2-1
d_call: .
clone_size: .
cdr3_aa: CASSVTSYNEQFF
cdr3_nt: TGTGCCAGCAGCGTCACTAGCTACAATGAGCAGTTCTTC

v_call: TRBV5-1
j_call: TRBJ1-2
d_call: .
clone_size: .
cdr3_aa: CASSLITGEYTF
cdr3_nt: TGCGCCAGCAGCTTGATCACGGGTGAGTACACCTTC

v_call: TRBV14
j_call: TRBJ2-7
d_call: .
clone_size: .
cdr3_aa: CASSRTVYEQYF
cdr3_nt: TGTGCCAGCAGTCGGACAGTCTACGAGCAGTACTTC

v_call: TRBV15
j_call: TRBJ2-5
d_call: TRBD2
clone_size: .
cdr3_aa: CATSRGLAAGETQYF
cdr3_nt: TGTGCCACCAGCAGAGGACTAGCGGCGGGGGAGACCCAGTACTTC

v_call: TRBV4-1
j_call: TRBJ2-2
d_call: .
clone_size: .
cdr3_aa: CASSTGPRGTGELFF
cdr3_nt: TGCGCCAGCAGCACCGGGCCCCGGGGCACCGGGGAGCTGTTTTTT

v_call: TRBV27
j_call: TRBJ1-1
d_call: .
clone_size: .
cdr3_aa: CASSALGGGAFF
cdr3_nt: TGTGCCAGCAGTGCACTAGGGGGTGGGGCTTTCTTT

v_call: TRBV6-1
j_call: TRBJ1-1
d_call: .
clone_size: few
cdr3_aa: CASSDQGTEAFF
cdr3_nt: TGTGCCAGCAGTGACCAGGGGACTGAAGCTTTCTTT

v_call: TRBV10-3
j_call: TRBJ1-5
d_call: .
clone_size: .
cdr3_aa: CAISESRQGSQPQHF
cdr3_nt: TGTGCCATCAGTGAGTCGCGCCAGGGGAGTCAGCCCCAGCATTTT

v_call: TRBV7-9
j_call: TRBJ1-2
d_call: .
clone_size: .
cdr3_aa: CASSLMTASNYGYTF
cdr3_nt: TGTGCCAGCAGCTTAATGACAGCTTCTAACTATGGCTACACCTTC

v_call: TRBV13
j_call: TRBJ2-1
d_call: .
clone_size: .
cdr3_aa: CASSARIREVDEQFF
cdr3_nt: TGTGCCAGCAGCGCCCGGATCAGGGAGGTTGATGAGCAGTTCTTC